This TCR beta chain emerged from a study of cytomegalovirus exposure and HLA in healthy donors. The CDR3 is 13 amino acids. Per the germline V gene, CDR1 is LNHDA and CDR2 is SQIVND (reference sequence). Between the trimmed V and J ends, which lost 3 bases and 13 bases, there was a span of 16 bases. Overall study results and limits: Exclusion applied to some V segments, including TRBV6-2 and TRBV6-3, as they were indistinguishable. In vitro data verified a few CMV-associated chains as specific for CMV antigens.

The sample holds a few counts of this clone. What it binds is not known. The PCR made use of 60 Vbeta and 13 Jbeta primers. This table comes from immunoSEQ multiplex PCR, and its TCRdb copy is limited to in-frame clones, with some not included. The sample has around 120,000 clones; about 80% are singletons. Healthy bone marrow donors supplied every sample. At the time of sampling, donors were nominally healthy, though unrecorded immune exposures were likely. This TCR derives from a woman in her forties in good health and CMV-seropositive. This sequence joins TRBV19 and TRBJ2-1; perhaps TRBD2 as D (6 bases). Material for sequencing was PBMCs. In DNA form, the CDR3 reads TGTGCCAGTAGTATCAGCCCTAGCGTGAAACAGTTCTTC. The encoded protein is CASSISPSVKQFF.